This TCR beta chain appears in the sequencing data of a study of cytomegalovirus exposure and HLA in healthy donors. Clones were sequenced by immunoSEQ multiplex PCR, and TCRdb holds only the in-frame ones, with some missing. The sample shows some 44,000 clones, roughly nine tenths of them seen only once. Study-level findings and limits: First-cohort TCR clusters were later found to tend to co-occur in the approximately 120 validation repertoires.

Points on this clone: The target antigen is unknown.

Germline lookup yields CDR1 MNHNS and CDR2 SASEGT. The CDR3 has 13 residues. V shed 4 bases and J shed 9 bases, with 13 bases lying between them. The clonotype was recovered from a man younger than 30 in good health and CMV-seronegative. Sequenced input: PBMCs. The chain uses TRBV6-1 and TRBJ2-1, with D unclear. The CDR3 protein is CASSGVGTGEQFF. CDR3 coding DNA: TGTGCCAGCAGTGGAGTAGGTACGGGTGAGCAGTTCTTC.